These 11 T cell receptor beta chains were sequenced from one sample in a study of CD8+ T cells in alopecia areata. Extracted RNA was reverse transcribed into cDNA, the sequencing template. Profiled with immunoSEQ multiplex PCR; TCRdb holds only in-frame clones, not every one. The sample records around 250,000 clones, 67% being singletons. The sequences come from CD4+ T cells sorted from blood, collected at week 0. The origin of the receptors is a human donor with alopecia areata.

This clone was seen more than once but under ten times. V and J are TRBV29-1 and TRBJ2-7; no reliable D call. From germline, CDR1 is SQVTM and CDR2 ANQGSEA. V shed 2 bases and J shed 6 bases, with 8 bases lying between them. CDR3 length equals 11 residues. CDR3 protein: CSVEKSREQYF. In DNA form, the CDR3 reads TGCAGCGTTGAAAAGAGCCGCGAGCAGTACTTC.

This clone was found once. The genes are TRBV30 and TRBJ2-1; TRBD1 matches 7 bases. This CDR3 is 15 amino acids long. Germline CDR1 and CDR2: GTSNPN and SVGIG (reference sequence). J gave up 1 base and V 8 bases, and 11 bases lay outside the gene matches. CDR3 sequence: CARRLTGRSYNEQFF. The CDR3 DNA reads as TGTGCCAGACGCTTGACAGGGCGGTCCTACAATGAGCAGTTCTTC.

J is TRBJ1-2 and V is TRBV10-3; D is unclear. Trimming pared 3 bases from V and 0 bases from J, leaving 5 bases between. CDR3 length: 13 amino acids. The germline gives CDR1 ENHRY, CDR2 SYGVKD. DNA for the CDR3: TGTGCCATCAGTGAAACGGCTAACTATGGCTACACCTTC. The encoded protein is CAISETANYGYTF.

The chain combines TRBV29-1 with TRBJ2-1, with 10 positions matching TRBD1. This CDR3 is built from 12 residues. Per germline, CDR1 SQVTM and CDR2 ANQGSEA. Trimming removed 7 bases from V and 7 bases from J; junction bases left unmatched: 4. CDR3 in amino acids: CSAGGQGNEQFF. CDR3 nucleotide sequence: TGCAGCGCTGGGGGACAGGGGAATGAGCAGTTCTTC.

The chain recombines TRBV15 with TRBJ2-7, with D hard to call. Germline CDR1 LNHNV, CDR2 YYDKDF (reference sequence). V was trimmed by 0 bases and J by 6 bases, leaving 12 bases between them. This CDR3 is built from 14 residues. Here the CDR3 reads CATSRDPQRSEQYF. The CDR3 nucleotides are TGTGCCACCAGCAGAGACCCGCAACGAAGCGAGCAGTACTTC.

The V and J genes are TRBV12-5 and TRBJ2-6; the D is unclear. Germline V CDR1 and CDR2: LGHNT, FRNRAP. The germline V and J ends were trimmed by 5 bases and 2 bases, with 7 bases remaining between them. The CDR3 has 14 residues. The CDR3 protein is CASGRAAGANVLTF. For the CDR3, the DNA is TGTGCTAGTGGTCGGGCGGCTGGGGCCAACGTCCTGACTTTC.

The rearrangement joins TRBV30 to TRBJ1-6, with D maybe TRBD1 (5 bases). CDR1 GTSNPN and CDR2 SVGIG come from the germline V gene (reference sequence). There are 13 residues in the CDR3. Trimming removed 3 bases at V and 7 bases at J, with 10 bases between. The DNA of the CDR3 is TGTGCCTGGAGCGGGGACCCCAATTCACCCCTCCACTTT. It is translated as CAWSGDPNSPLHF.

The chain employs TRBV30 and TRBJ1-1, with D perhaps matching TRBD1 (6 bases). V shed 4 bases and J shed 3 bases, with 12 bases lying between them. CDR1 is GTSNPN and CDR2 is SVGIG in the germline V gene (reference sequence). The CDR3 covers 13 residues. This chain's CDR3 is CAWTTGYDTEAFF. The DNA of the CDR3 is TGTGCCTGGACTACAGGGTACGACACTGAAGCTTTCTTT.

The chain links TRBV18 to TRBJ2-6, with unresolved D. The CDR3 is made up of 14 amino acids. V shed 4 bases and J shed 9 bases, with 13 bases lying between them. CDR1 is KGHSH, CDR2 LQKENI, per germline. CDR3 residues: CASSLKHPNNVLTF. The CDR3 DNA reads TGTGCCAGCTCACTGAAACACCCAAACAACGTCCTGACTTTC.

The gene calls are TRBV6-6 and TRBJ2-5, with TRBD2 matching over 10 bases. The germline V gene has CDR1 MNHNY and CDR2 SVGAGI (reference sequence). The CDR3 contains 14 residues. After removal of 5 bases from V and 3 bases from J, the junction contained 3 bases not matched to a gene. Written as DNA, the CDR3 is TGTGCCAGCAGTGCCGGGACTAGCGAAGAGACCCAGTACTTC. Residues: CASSAGTSEETQYF.

CDR3 protein: CSVTYGAGETQYF. Written as DNA, the CDR3 is TGCAGCGTTACATATGGGGCAGGAGAGACCCAGTACTTC. The rearrangement uses TRBV29-1 and TRBJ2-5, with D perhaps TRBD1 (5 bases). Germline CDR1 reads SQVTM; CDR2 reads ANQGSEA. V gave up 5 bases and J gave up 4 bases, with 14 bases separating them. The CDR3 loop spans 13 amino acids.